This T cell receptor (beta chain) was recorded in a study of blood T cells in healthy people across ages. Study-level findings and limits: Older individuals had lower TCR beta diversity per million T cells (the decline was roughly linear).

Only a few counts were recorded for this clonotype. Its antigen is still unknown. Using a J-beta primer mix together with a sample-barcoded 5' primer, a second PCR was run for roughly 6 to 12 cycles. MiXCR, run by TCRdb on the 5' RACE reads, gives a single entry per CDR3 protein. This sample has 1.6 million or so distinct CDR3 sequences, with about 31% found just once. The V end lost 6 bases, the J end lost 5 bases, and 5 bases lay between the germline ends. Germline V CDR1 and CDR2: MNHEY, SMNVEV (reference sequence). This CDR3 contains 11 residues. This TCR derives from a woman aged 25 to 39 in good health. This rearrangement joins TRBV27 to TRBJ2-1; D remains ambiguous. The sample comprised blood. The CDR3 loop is CASRVDNEQFF. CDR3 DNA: TGTGCCAGCAGAGTTGACAATGAGCAGTTCTTC.